This T cell receptor beta chain originates from a study of Graves' ophthalmopathy and Graves' hyperthyroidism. The study, taken as a whole, reports: Blood repertoires reportedly contained most expanded thyroid clonotypes above 0.001 frequency.

Amplified TCR beta CDR3 regions were obtained using RNA transcripts as template. HTBI-primed RT-PCR formed the first round, and a multiplex PCR formed the second. Each CDR3 protein is one row after TCRdb ran MiXCR on the multiplex PCR reads. The data hold about 14,000 distinct CDR3 sequences, with 50% observed a single time. Additional autoimmune diseases, uncontrolled infections, pregnancy or lactation disqualified patients. For this clonotype: Its antigen is as yet unknown.

This receptor was taken from a woman in her 30s with Graves' ophthalmopathy. Sample: peripheral blood.

Here the CDR3 reads CATSVPGGTDTQYF. As DNA, the CDR3 is TGTGCCACCAGTGTTCCGGGAGGGACAGATACGCAGTATTTT. The rearrangement links TRBV24-1 to TRBJ2-3; 8 bases line up with TRBD2. Germline CDR1 and CDR2: KGHDR and SFDVKD. CDR3 length: 14 residues. The J segment lost 3 bases and the V segment lost 5 bases, leaving 3 bases of the junction unmatched.